This TCR beta chain came from a study of blood T cell repertoires in COVID-19. The table came from immunoSEQ multiplex PCR; TCRdb's copy has only in-frame clones and leaves some out. Among around 9,800 clones listed, 70% to 90% were seen once. The germline V gene has CDR1 SGHAT and CDR2 FQNNGV. The CDR3 contains 13 residues. With 8 bases removed from V and 6 bases from J, the gap between germline ends came to 15 bases. Sequenced material: peripheral blood. This receptor was taken from a man under 40 with active or convalescent COVID-19. This chain joins TRBV11-2 and TRBJ2-3; the D gene is possibly TRBD1 (6 bases). CDR3 amino acids: CASGKAGGDTQYF. The CDR3 nucleotides are TGTGCCAGCGGCAAAGCTGGGGGCGATACGCAGTATTTT.